This T cell receptor beta chain was identified in a study of blood T cells in healthy people across ages. Study as a whole: Using template switching, researchers captured about one barcoded beta molecule for each two T cells.

The use of a sample-barcoded 5' primer and a J-beta primer mix characterized a second PCR of roughly 7 to 12 cycles. Using its own MiXCR run on the 5' RACE reads, TCRdb lists one record per CDR3 protein. This repertoire shows 540,000 or so distinct CDR3 sequences, roughly 28% found once; its top ten account for less than 20%. This clonotype was seen more than once but under ten times. Caucasian, healthy and from Russia, the donors were aged between roughly 6 and 95. Total RNA extracted from each sample amounted to at least 6 micrograms. The receptor was isolated from a woman in her seventies in good health. Sequencing was done on a sample of blood.

The CDR3 is CASSVSSADTQYF. The CDR3 DNA sequence: TGTGCCAGCAGTGTCTCGTCCGCAGATACGCAGTATTTT. The V gene is TRBV6-1, the J gene TRBJ2-3; D call uncertain. Trimming removed 4 bases at V and 4 bases at J, with 9 bases between. The germline V gene has CDR1 MNHNS and CDR2 SASEGT. This CDR3 is built from 13 residues.